This T cell receptor beta chain was recovered during a study of shared clonotypes between healthy human individuals. Turning to the study itself: Those who served as donors were a couple of women and a few men between the ages of 18 and 49.

Profiling relied on immunoSEQ multiplex PCR, and the TCRdb table lists in-frame clones only, not all of them. The sample shows around 2.1 million clones, just over 90% of them seen only once. Naive CD8 cells lacked CD45RO and underwent positive selection for CCR7, leaving out terminally differentiated effector memory CD45RA+ cells. The germline CDR1 and CDR2 sequences are MNHEY and SVGAGI. Trimming pared 6 bases from V and 3 bases from J, leaving 14 bases between. The CDR3 contains 15 residues. The chain recombines TRBV6-5 with TRBJ2-2, with a possible D match to TRBD1 (6 bases). The receptor was derived from a man aged 18 to 29 in good health. Some clones in this sample may be carry-over from other donors' samples. The sequenced material came from naive CD8+ T cells from PBMCs. CDR3 in amino acids: CASSRSRGDTGELFF. The CDR3 region has the DNA TGTGCCAGCAGCCGGAGCAGGGGAGACACCGGGGAGCTGTTTTTT.